These T cell receptor beta chains were read from a single sample in a study of cytomegalovirus exposure and HLA in healthy donors. Libraries were prepared by immunoSEQ multiplex PCR; TCRdb keeps only in-frame clonotypes and omits some of them. The sample contains over 95,000 clones, roughly 80% of which appear only once. Sequenced sample: PBMCs. Receptor source: a female donor in good health and CMV-seronegative. The CDR3 runs from the conserved cysteine through the conserved F or W. D genes are given only for firm matches. Clone size is not always given. Where it is, it says once, few, many or a class for expanded clones.

clone_size	d_call	j_call	v_call	cdr3_nt	cdr3_aa
.	TRBD1	TRBJ2-3	TRBV7-6	TGTGCCAGCAGCTTAGCTGGGACAGGGATCGGAGATACGCAGTATTTT	CASSLAGTGIGDTQYF
.	.	TRBJ2-4	TRBV11-2	TGTGCCAGCAGCTTATTAGGGACGGGGGACATTCAGTACTTC	CASSLLGTGDIQYF
.	TRBD2	TRBJ2-1	TRBV25-1	TGTGCCAGCTGGGGGGGATCGGGTGAGCAGTTCTTC	CASWGGSGEQFF
.	TRBD1	TRBJ1-1	TRBV5-1	TGCGCCAGCAGACTAGACTTGGTATTGACAGGGGATTTGAGAAGAAAAGCTTTCTTT	CASRLDLVLTGDLRRKAFF
few	.	TRBJ1-1	TRBV30	TGTGCCTGGGTTGGACAGATGAACACTGAAGCTTTCTTT	CAWVGQMNTEAFF
.	TRBD1	TRBJ2-2	TRBV7-9	TGTGCCAGCAGCTTAAGGCCATCAGGGGGCCTGGACACCGGGGAGCTGTTTTTT	CASSLRPSGGLDTGELFF
.	TRBD2	TRBJ2-7	TRBV5-6	TGTGCCAGCAGCATACGACTAGCCAACGAGCAGTACTTC	CASSIRLANEQYF
.	TRBD1	TRBJ2-7	TRBV5-1	TGCGCCAGCAGCTTGTCGTGGGACAGGGGGCGCAGGGAGCAGTACTTC	CASSLSWDRGRREQYF
.	.	TRBJ1-1	TRBV28	TGTGCCAGCAGCCCCGCGGGGGCGAACACTGAAGCTTTCTTT	CASSPAGANTEAFF
.	.	TRBJ1-2	TRBV6-1	TGTGCCACCTACAATGGGCATGGCTACACCTTC	CATYNGHGYTF
.	.	TRBJ1-1	TRBV5-5	TGTGCCAGCAGCTTGACCGGCGGGAGCACTGAAGCTTTCTTT	CASSLTGGSTEAFF